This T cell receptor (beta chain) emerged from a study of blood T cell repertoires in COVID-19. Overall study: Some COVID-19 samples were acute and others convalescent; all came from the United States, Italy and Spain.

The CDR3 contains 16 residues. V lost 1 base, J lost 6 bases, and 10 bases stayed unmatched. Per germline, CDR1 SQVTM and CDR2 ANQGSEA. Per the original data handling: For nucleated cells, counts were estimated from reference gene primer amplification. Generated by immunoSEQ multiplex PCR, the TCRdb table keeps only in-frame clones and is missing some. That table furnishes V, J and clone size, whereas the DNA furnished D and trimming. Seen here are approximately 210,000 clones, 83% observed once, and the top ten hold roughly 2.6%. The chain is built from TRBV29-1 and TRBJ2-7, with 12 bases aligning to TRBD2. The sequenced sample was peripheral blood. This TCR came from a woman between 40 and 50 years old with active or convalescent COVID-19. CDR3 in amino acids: CSVEVPSGRAPVEQYF. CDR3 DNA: TGCAGCGTTGAAGTTCCTAGCGGGAGGGCCCCGGTCGAGCAGTACTTC.